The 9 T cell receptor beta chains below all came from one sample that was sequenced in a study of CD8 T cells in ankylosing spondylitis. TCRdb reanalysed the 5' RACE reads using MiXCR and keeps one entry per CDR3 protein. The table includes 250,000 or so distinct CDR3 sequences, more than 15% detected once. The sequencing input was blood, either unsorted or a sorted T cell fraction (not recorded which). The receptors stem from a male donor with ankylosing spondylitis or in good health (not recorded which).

CDR3 DNA sequence: TGCGCCAGCAGCCACTTAGCGGGACAGGGATCCTACGAGCAGTACTTC. It encodes CASSHLAGQGSYEQYF. The chain couples TRBV4-1 to TRBJ2-7; D might be TRBD1 (9 bases). This CDR3 comprises 16 residues. The germline CDR1 and CDR2 sequences are MGHRA and YSYEKL. Trimming took 3 bases from V and 1 from J, leaving 16 bases between them.

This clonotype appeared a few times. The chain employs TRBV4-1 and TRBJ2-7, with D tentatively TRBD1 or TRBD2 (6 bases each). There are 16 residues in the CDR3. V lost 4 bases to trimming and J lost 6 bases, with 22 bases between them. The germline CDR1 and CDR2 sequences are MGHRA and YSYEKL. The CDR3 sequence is CASSPGAIGPYIEQYF. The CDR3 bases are TGCGCCAGCAGCCCGGGGGCGATCGGGCCGTATATCGAGCAGTACTTC.

The CDR3 nucleotides are TGCAGCGTTGAAGGATTAGCGGGAAGCACAGATACGCAGTATTTT. This translates into CSVEGLAGSTDTQYF. The J gene is TRBJ2-3, the V gene TRBV29-1; the match to TRBD2 covers 8 bases. This CDR3 spans 15 amino acids. CDR1 and CDR2 from the germline V gene are SQVTM and ANQGSEA. V lost 1 base and J lost 0; bases outside the gene matches: 3.

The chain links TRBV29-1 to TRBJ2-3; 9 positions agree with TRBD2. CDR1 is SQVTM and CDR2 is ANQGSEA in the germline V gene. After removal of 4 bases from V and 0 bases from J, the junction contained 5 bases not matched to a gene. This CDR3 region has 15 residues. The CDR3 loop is CSVVPSGASTDTQYF. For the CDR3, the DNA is TGCAGCGTTGTTCCTAGCGGGGCAAGCACAGATACGCAGTATTTT.

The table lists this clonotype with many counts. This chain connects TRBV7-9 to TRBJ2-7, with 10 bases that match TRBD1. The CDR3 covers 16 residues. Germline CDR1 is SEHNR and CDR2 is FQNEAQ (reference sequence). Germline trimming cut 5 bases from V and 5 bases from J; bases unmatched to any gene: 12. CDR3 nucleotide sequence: TGTGCCAGCAGCCGAATGACAGGGGGCGATAACGACGAGCAGTACTTC. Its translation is CASSRMTGGDNDEQYF.

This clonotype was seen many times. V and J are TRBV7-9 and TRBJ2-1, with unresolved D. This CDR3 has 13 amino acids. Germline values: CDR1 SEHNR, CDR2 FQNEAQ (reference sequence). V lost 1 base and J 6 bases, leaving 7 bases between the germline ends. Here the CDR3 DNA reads TGTGCCAGCAGCTTAGGCCTAATCAATGAGCAGTTCTTC. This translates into CASSLGLINEQFF.

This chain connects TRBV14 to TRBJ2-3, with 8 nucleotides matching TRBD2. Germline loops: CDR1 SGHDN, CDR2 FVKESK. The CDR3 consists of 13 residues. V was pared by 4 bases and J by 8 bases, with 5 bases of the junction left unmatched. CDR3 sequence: CASSRNGRATQYF. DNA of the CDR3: TGTGCCAGCAGCCGGAACGGGAGGGCTACGCAGTATTTT.

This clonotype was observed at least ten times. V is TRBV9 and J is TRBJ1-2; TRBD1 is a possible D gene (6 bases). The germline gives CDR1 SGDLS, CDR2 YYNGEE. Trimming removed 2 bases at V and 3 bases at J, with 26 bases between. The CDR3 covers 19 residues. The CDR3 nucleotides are TGTGCCAGCAGCGTTGGGCGGACAGAGGCCCGGATAGTTGACTATGGCTACACCTTC. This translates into CASSVGRTEARIVDYGYTF.

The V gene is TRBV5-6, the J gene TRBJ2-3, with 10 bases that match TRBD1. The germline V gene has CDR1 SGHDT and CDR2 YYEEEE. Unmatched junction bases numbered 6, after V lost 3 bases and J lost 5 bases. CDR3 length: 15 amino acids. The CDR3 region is CASSSAGTGEDTQYF. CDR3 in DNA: TGTGCCAGCAGCTCAGCAGGGACAGGGGAAGATACGCAGTATTTT.